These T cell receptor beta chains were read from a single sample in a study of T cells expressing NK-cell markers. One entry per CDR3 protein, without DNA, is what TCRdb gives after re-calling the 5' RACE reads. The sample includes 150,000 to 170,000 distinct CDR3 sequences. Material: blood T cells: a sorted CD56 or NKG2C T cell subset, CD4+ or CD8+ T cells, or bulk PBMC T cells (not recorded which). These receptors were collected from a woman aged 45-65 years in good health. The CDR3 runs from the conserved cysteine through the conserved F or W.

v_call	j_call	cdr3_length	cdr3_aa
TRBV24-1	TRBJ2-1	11	CATSPGNEQFF
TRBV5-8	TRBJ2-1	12	CASSSTRGGQFF
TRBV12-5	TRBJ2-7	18	CASGFYVGTGGVADEQYF
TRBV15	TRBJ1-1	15	CATSRFRVPNTEAFF
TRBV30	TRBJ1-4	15	CAWSTGQGRREKLFF
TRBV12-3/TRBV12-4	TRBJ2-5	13	CASSGSLAETQYF
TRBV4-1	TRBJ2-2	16	CASSQETGEDTGELFF
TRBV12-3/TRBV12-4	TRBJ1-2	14	CASSSDGTSYGYTF
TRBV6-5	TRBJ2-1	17	CASSYLGSGGLYNEQFF
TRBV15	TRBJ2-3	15	CATSRSTGDTDTQYF
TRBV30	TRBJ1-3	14	CAWILAGAGNTIYF
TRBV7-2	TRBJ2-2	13	CASRDGNTGELFF
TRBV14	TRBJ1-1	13	CASRQTMNTEAFF
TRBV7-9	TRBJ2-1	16	CASSPQETSSYNEQFF
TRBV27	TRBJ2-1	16	CASSPPGVSSYNEQFF
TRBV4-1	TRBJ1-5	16	CASSQEQPGGNQPQHF
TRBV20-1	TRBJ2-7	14	CSAIPGATSYEQYF
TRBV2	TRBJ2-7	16	CASSDPWTPSPYEQYF
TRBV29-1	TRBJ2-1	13	CSVQELAGDEQFF
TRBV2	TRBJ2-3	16	CASAGLAGGPSDTQYF
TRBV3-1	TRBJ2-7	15	CASSYHTSGSYEQYF
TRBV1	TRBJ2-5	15	CTSSQVRPRKETQYF
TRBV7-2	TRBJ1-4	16	CASSFWETGVNEKLFF
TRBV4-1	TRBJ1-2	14	CASSGLQAMEDYTF
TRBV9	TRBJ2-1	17	CASSVRSGRAGGNEQFF
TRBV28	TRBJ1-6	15	CASSPPLTGSSPLHF
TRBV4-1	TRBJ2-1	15	CASSQAPGLRNEQFF
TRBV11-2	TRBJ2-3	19	CASSLTRGTSGRRSDTQYF
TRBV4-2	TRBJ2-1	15	CASSQMAGGADEQFF
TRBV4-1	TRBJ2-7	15	CASSRTSGDLYEQYF
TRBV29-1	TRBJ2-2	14	CSVVPDPNTGELFF
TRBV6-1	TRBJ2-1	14	CASRLDYTYNEQFF